Included here is one T cell receptor (beta chain) sequence, with context. Which antigen it targets is not known. No base-level quality is on record; no much larger clone is a single base apart. These data come from a study of blood T cell repertoires in COVID-19 (TCRdb year 2020). About the study as a whole: Samples from collaborators originated in the United States, Italy and Spain and spanned both the acute and convalescent phases of COVID-19. Sample metadata almost always included a de-identified subject ID, COVID-19 status, age in years and sex. Where available, HLA class I and class II types were taken from metadata supplied by the sample provider and were not determined by assay-based typing. Samples came from the ongoing ImmuneRACE study (first 160 participants) plus 1,254 subjects from 6 global collaborators. A freely available public database, intended as a resource for researchers studying the immune response to SARS-CoV-2, is where the repertoires were released. The material from the prospective study consisted of cDNA or gDNA derived from T cells, B-cell-depleted T cells, or PBMCs. Deeply sampled blood TCRbeta repertoires from subjects exposed to, actively infected with, or recovered from COVID-19 were included in the dataset. What the authors observed across the whole study: The amount of clinical and demographic metadata varied by source and participant and was provided uncurated.

In the prospective study, participants were roughly 18 to 90 years old, resided in approximately 25 geographic areas of the United States, and were enrolled through a virtual design. Cohort assignment in the prospective study relied on participant-reported clinical history from a screening survey and a study questionnaire. For ImmuneRACE Cohort 3, a participant was defined as recovered based on two consecutive negative NP/OP PCR tests, clearance by a healthcare professional, or resolution of symptoms. Each participant in the prospective study had whole blood, serum and a nasopharyngeal or oropharyngeal swab collected by mobile phlebotomists. Additional blood draws and questionnaires over an approximately 2-month period could optionally be provided by prospective study participants. Before DNA extraction, prospective study blood samples were shipped either frozen or at room temperature. From cysteine to phenylalanine, the CDR3 is 19 amino acids long. CDR3 DNA only is kept here, 57 bases in frame from base 1. V and J are trimmed by 0 bases and 4 bases, and the gene matches miss 16 bases of the junction. The germline V gene (reference sequence) gives CDR1 as SEHNR and CDR2 as FQNEAQ.

TCRbeta CDR3 regions were amplified from genomic DNA using the immunoSEQ Assay, a bias-controlled multiplex PCR. Under the source paper's analysis protocol: The number of nucleated cells in each sample was estimated from the amplification of reference gene primers within the assay. To quantify the absolute abundance of each unique TCRbeta CDR3 rearrangement, sequence reads were collapsed and filtered. For each sample, productive Simpson clonality was calculated as the square root of Simpson's diversity index across productive rearrangements. TCRdb stores this immuneACCESS table with in-frame sequences only. Part of the clones is absent; in the studies checked, under half of the shortfall reflects unresolved V genes, and no reason is known for the rest. V and J calls and clone size are given by that table; D and trimming were obtained from the DNA. This sample lists 350,000 to 400,000 clones; over 75% were detected once. The ten largest clones take up 2.5% to 3.5% of the sample.

The sequence was collected from a woman in her 30s who had recovered from COVID-19. The V and J genes are TRBV7-9 and TRBJ2-3, and 7 junctional nucleotides match TRBD2. The source material was PBMCs or T cells enriched from blood (not recorded which). This receptor carries the CDR3 CASSLARSSGGSNADTQYF. The nucleotides read TGTGCCAGCAGCTTAGCGCGTTCATCCGGGGGGAGTAACGCAGATACGCAGTATTTT. Beyond the CDR3, the reference TRBV7-9 and TRBJ2-3 genes provide the residues; the full variable domain reads: DTGVSQNPRHKITKRGQNVTFRCDPISEHNRLYWYRQTLGQGPEFLTYFQNEAQLEKSRLLSDRFSAERPKGSFSTLEIQRTEQGDSAMYLCASSLARSSGGSNADTQYFGPGTRLTVL.